This T cell receptor beta chain was identified during a study of T cells in Graves' hyperthyroidism and ophthalmopathy. Overall study context: Pretreatment peripheral blood was obtained at initial diagnosis.

Study conclusions and caveats: Progression to ophthalmopathy was predicted a median of about six months early.

Calling Graves' hyperthyroidism stable meant ophthalmopathy did not progress within 18 months. Newly diagnosed hyperthyroidism, duration under 2 months, in patients aged 18 to 65. This clonotype has only a few counts. Its antigen is still unknown. Amplification yielded TCR beta CDR3 regions, with RNA transcripts as the source. HTBI primers were employed in a first-round RT-PCR of the TCR CDR3. TCRdb used MiXCR to reprocess the multiplex PCR reads, holding one entry per CDR3 protein. This table has roughly 740,000 distinct CDR3 sequences, 16% appearing once. CDR3 length: 16 residues. The V gene's germline CDR1 is KGHDR and CDR2 SFDVKD. V lost 5 bases, J lost 2 bases, and 15 bases lay in between.

Material: blood. This chain uses TRBV24-1 with TRBJ2-1; D gene ambiguous. The sequence was collected from a man between 18 and 29 years old with Graves' hyperthyroidism. This CDR3 reads CATSGSGSLTYNEQFF. The DNA for the CDR3 is TGTGCCACCAGTGGTTCCGGGTCGCTTACCTACAATGAGCAGTTCTTC.